Presented here are 10 T cell receptor beta chains from one specimen sequenced in a study of T cells expressing NK-cell markers (dated by TCRdb to about 2020). Libraries were made using 5' RACE. Sequenced on an Illumina HiSeq 2000. Reprocessed by TCRdb, the reads give a single entry per CDR3 protein sequence, without DNA. The sample table includes about 390,000 distinct CDR3 sequences. About 11% of the sample lies in the top ten. The sequencing input was blood T cells: a sorted CD56 or NKG2C T cell subset, CD4+ or CD8+ T cells, or bulk PBMC T cells (not recorded which). These receptors were taken from a woman in her fifties or sixties in good health. Donor details come from another sample of the same person, matched by shared clones.

The chain combines TRBV27 with TRBJ2-1. CDR1 and CDR2 (germline): MNHEY, SMNVEV (reference sequence). The CDR3 sequence is 13 residues long. CDR3 loop: CASSLIPPNEQFF.

The chain has TRBV18 and TRBJ1-2. The CDR3 sequence is 15 residues long. The V gene's germline CDR1 is KGHSH and CDR2 LQKENI. CDR3 loop: CASSPREVTRNGYTF.

V and J are TRBV18 and TRBJ1-3. CDR3 length: 19 residues. The germline V gene encodes CDR1 KGHSH and CDR2 LQKENI. Here the CDR3 reads CASSPQLGEPGRAGNTIYF.

The genes are TRBV11-1 and TRBJ2-1; TCRdb proposes TRBD2, but this gene call is untestable without DNA. Germline-derived CDR1 and CDR2 are SGHAT and FQDESV (reference sequence). The CDR3 is made up of 17 amino acids. Here the CDR3 reads CASSAGLAGGPRNEQFF. Using reference TRBV11-1 and TRBJ2-1 for the parts outside the CDR3, the full variable domain is EAEVAQSPRYKITEKSQAVAFWCDPISGHATLYWYRQILGQGPELLVQFQDESVVDDSQLPKDRFSAERLKGVDSTLKIQPAELGDSAMYLCASSAGLAGGPRNEQFFGPGTRLTVL.

The V and J genes are TRBV7-9 and TRBJ1-1; TCRdb names TRBD1, which stays unverified in the absence of DNA. The CDR3 length is 13 residues. CDR1 is SEHNR and CDR2 is FQNEAQ in the germline V gene (reference sequence). The CDR3 is CASSYRADTEAFF.

J is TRBJ2-5 and V is TRBV2; the TRBD2 assignment by TCRdb is unverifiable without DNA. Per the germline V gene, CDR1 is SNHLY and CDR2 is FYNNEI. CDR3 length equals 13 residues. The CDR3 region is CASETSGIETQYF.

The chain couples TRBV12-3 or TRBV12-4 to TRBJ1-6; TCRdb proposes TRBD1, but this gene call is untestable without DNA. The CDR3 covers 17 residues. The chain's CDR3 is CASSPWDRGYYNSPLHF.

The chain couples TRBV20-1 to TRBJ2-3; TCRdb proposes TRBD1, but this gene call is untestable without DNA. CDR1 and CDR2 (germline): DFQATT, SNEGSKA (reference sequence). There are 15 residues in the CDR3. CDR3 amino acids: CSARRPGTSTDTQYF.

This chain joins TRBV15 and TRBJ2-3; TCRdb proposes TRBD1, but this gene call is untestable without DNA. Germline loops: CDR1 LNHNV, CDR2 YYDKDF (reference sequence). This CDR3 region has 16 residues. The CDR3 sequence is CATSRDRTGPTDTQYF. The full variable domain, rest sourced from reference TRBV15 and TRBJ2-3, is DAMVIQNPRYQVTQFGKPVTLSCSQTLNHNVMYWYQQKSSQAPKLLFHYYDKDFNNEADTPDNFQSRRPNTSFCFLDIRSPGLGDTAMYLCATSRDRTGPTDTQYFGPGTRLTVL.

The chain links TRBV15 to TRBJ2-7; the D call of TRBD2 rests on TCRdb alone, since no DNA is present to check it. Looked up from germline, CDR1 is LNHNV and CDR2 is YYDKDF (reference sequence). The length of the CDR3 is 14 residues. The CDR3 sequence is CATSRPEGHYEQYF.